This note documents a single T cell receptor (beta chain) sequence. Its specificity is unknown. This record belongs to a study of cytomegalovirus exposure and HLA in healthy donors. V lost 6 bases, J lost 5 bases, and 10 bases stayed unmatched. Germline CDR1 is MNHEY and CDR2 is SVGAGI. This CDR3 contains 15 residues. PCR used 60 Vbeta primers and 13 Jbeta primers. Profiled with immunoSEQ multiplex PCR; TCRdb holds only in-frame clones, not every one. The sample lists 150,000 to 200,000 clones, 82% occurring once. Study-wide results and caveats: Later work found most CMV-associated TCR beta chains apparently HLA-restricted.

The rearrangement joins TRBV6-5 to TRBJ1-1; TRBD1 matches 9 bases. The sample taken for sequencing was PBMCs. The source of this sequence is a middle-aged man in good health and CMV-seronegative. In nucleotides, the CDR3 is TGTGCCAGCAGAGAAACCGGGACAGGGCGTACTGAAGCTTTCTTT. Translation gives CASRETGTGRTEAFF.